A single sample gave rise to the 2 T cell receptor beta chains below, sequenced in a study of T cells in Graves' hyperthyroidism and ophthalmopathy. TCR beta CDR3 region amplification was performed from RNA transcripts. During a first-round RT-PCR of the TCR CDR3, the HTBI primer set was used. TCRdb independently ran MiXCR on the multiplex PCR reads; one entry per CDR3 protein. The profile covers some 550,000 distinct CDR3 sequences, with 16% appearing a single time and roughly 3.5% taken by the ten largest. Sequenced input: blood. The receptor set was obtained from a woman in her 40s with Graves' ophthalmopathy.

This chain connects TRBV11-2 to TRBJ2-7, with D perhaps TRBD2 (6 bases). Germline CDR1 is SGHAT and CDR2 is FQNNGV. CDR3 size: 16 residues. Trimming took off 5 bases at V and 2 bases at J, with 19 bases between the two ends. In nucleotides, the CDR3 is TGTGCCAGCAGCCCTTGGGCGGGACCGCCAACCTACGAGCAGTACTTC. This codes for CASSPWAGPPTYEQYF.

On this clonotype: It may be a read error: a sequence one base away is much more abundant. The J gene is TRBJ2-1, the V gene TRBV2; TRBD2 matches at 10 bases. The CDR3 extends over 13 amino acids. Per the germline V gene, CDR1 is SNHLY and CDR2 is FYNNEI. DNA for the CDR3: TGTGCCGGCAGCGTAGCGGGGGGTAATGAGCAGTTCTTC. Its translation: CAGSVAGGNEQFF.